A single sample is the source of the 8 T cell receptor beta chains below, sequenced in a study of blood T cell repertoires in COVID-19. Produced via immunoSEQ multiplex PCR; TCRdb's table is partial and in-frame only. The profile shows about 220,000 clones, 70% to 90% of them singletons. Sample: PBMCs or T cells enriched from blood (not recorded which). All receptors come from a middle-aged woman with acute COVID-19.

The chain joins TRBV7-2 to TRBJ2-7, with D maybe TRBD2 (5 bases). Trimming left V 7 bases short and J 4 bases short, with 8 bases between. Germline lookup yields CDR1 SGHTA and CDR2 FQGNSA. CDR3 length equals 11 residues. The CDR3 bases are TGTGCCAGCAAGAGGGATTACGAGCAGTACTTC. As protein: CASKRDYEQYF.

The genes are TRBV6-6 and TRBJ1-2; TRBD1 matches 9 bases. Losses at the gene ends were 2 bases for V and 5 bases for J; bases not matched to a gene: 6. Germline CDR1 and CDR2: MNHNY and SVGAGI (reference sequence). This CDR3 has 15 amino acids. The CDR3 DNA reads as TGTGCCAGCAGTTACCGCGACAGGGGGTCATATGGCTACACCTTC. Amino acid sequence: CASSYRDRGSYGYTF.

V gene TRBV5-1 combines with J gene TRBJ2-2; 7 bases are shared with TRBD1. This CDR3 contains 15 residues. Germline V gene lookup returns CDR1 SGHRS and CDR2 YFSETQ. The V gene end was trimmed by 4 bases and the J gene end by 0 bases; junction bases not matched to a gene: 3. CDR3 region: CASSPTGANTGELFF. The CDR3 coding sequence is TGCGCCAGCAGCCCCACAGGGGCGAACACCGGGGAGCTGTTTTTT.

This chain connects TRBV3-1 (or the pseudogene TRBV3-2) to TRBJ1-1, with 8 bases fitting TRBD1. Germline trimming cut 3 bases from V and 8 bases from J; bases unmatched to any gene: 8. The CDR3 totals 14 residues. CDR1 is LGHDT, CDR2 YNNKEL, per germline (reference sequence). DNA for the CDR3: TGTGCCAGCAGCCAGCGCGGACAGGGTGCCGAAGCTTTCTTT. Its protein is CASSQRGQGAEAFF.

The rearrangement uses TRBV6-2 or TRBV6-3 and TRBJ2-7; a weak D match, TRBD1 (5 bases). Germline assignment: CDR1 MNHEY and CDR2 SVGEGT. V gave up 0 bases and J gave up 2 bases, with 17 bases separating them. This CDR3 comprises 17 residues. This CDR3 is CASSYSGLASSTYEQYV. DNA of the CDR3: TGTGCCAGCAGTTACTCGGGGCTCGCTTCCTCCACCTACGAGCAGTACGTC.

The rearrangement uses TRBV5-1 and TRBJ2-3; 9 nucleotides match TRBD1. Germline CDR1 is SGHRS and CDR2 is YFSETQ. V was clipped by 6 bases and J by 2 bases; unmatched bases: 16. The CDR3 is made up of 18 amino acids. CDR3 sequence (DNA): TGCGCCAGCACACAACTTCCCGGGACAGGGACTTACACAGATACGCAGTATTTT. Protein sequence: CASTQLPGTGTYTDTQYF. Based on the CDR3 plus reference TRBV5-1 and TRBJ2-3, the full variable domain is KAGVTQTPRYLIKTRGQQVTLSCSPISGHRSVSWYQQTPGQGLQFLFEYFSETQRNKGNFPGRFSGRQFSNSRSEMNVSTLELGDSALYLCASTQLPGTGTYTDTQYFGPGTRLTVL.

The chain uses TRBV2 and TRBJ2-2; 7 bases align to TRBD1. TRBJ1-3 explains the end of the DNA better; the J call may be wrong. From germline, CDR1 is SNHLY and CDR2 FYNNEI. The CDR3 is 13 residues long. The CDR3 coding sequence is TGTGCCAGCAGTGAGGGACAGCTAAACACCATATATTTT. Residues: CASSEGQLNTIYF.

The gene calls are TRBV11-2 and TRBJ2-2, with D perhaps TRBD2 (5 bases). Germline V gene lookup returns CDR1 SGHAT and CDR2 FQNNGV. The CDR3 is 15 amino acids. V was pared by 5 bases and J by 5 bases, with 15 bases between. The CDR3 protein is CASSLPLRGTGELFF. The CDR3 DNA sequence: TGTGCCAGCAGCCTCCCCTTACGGGGTACCGGGGAGCTGTTTTTT.